Below are 14 T cell receptor beta chains sequenced from a single sample in a study of OX40 agonist ivuxolimab in advanced cancers. Sequencing used immunoSEQ multiplex PCR; TCRdb keeps in-frame clones, though not all of them. Among approximately 80,000 clones, about 90% were seen once, and the ten largest hold less than 0.35%. The sample here was CD4+ or CD8+ T cells sorted from blood, taken in a trial of the OX40 agonist ivuxolimab. The receptor source for this set is an adult with an advanced solid tumor such as melanoma, head and neck, liver or kidney cancer.

The chain has TRBV4-1 and TRBJ1-6, with D possibly being TRBD1 (5 bases). V was pared by 6 bases and J by 0 bases, with 12 bases between. This CDR3 is built from 16 residues. CDR1 and CDR2 from the germline V gene are MGHRA and YSYEKL. CDR3 in amino acids: CASSYAGGSYNSPLHF. The CDR3 DNA is TGCGCCAGCAGTTACGCGGGGGGCTCCTATAATTCACCCCTCCACTTT.

This rearrangement joins TRBV5-1 to TRBJ1-1; 11 positions agree with TRBD1. Germline loops: CDR1 SGHRS, CDR2 YFSETQ. The ends lost 0 bases at V and 3 bases at J; junction bases unmatched: 1. This CDR3 is built from 15 residues. The CDR3 reads CASSLVGQGDTEAFF. CDR3 nucleotide sequence: TGCGCCAGCAGCTTGGTGGGACAGGGGGACACTGAAGCTTTCTTT.

The rearrangement joins TRBV13 to TRBJ2-7; D tentatively reads TRBD1 or TRBD2 (5 bases each). V lost 5 bases, J lost 5 bases, and 19 bases lay in between. CDR3 length: 15 amino acids. The germline V gene has CDR1 PRHDT and CDR2 FYEKMQ (reference sequence). For the CDR3, the DNA is TGTGCCAGCAGCAACGCCTACACGGGGCAGGACGAGCAGTACTTC. Protein sequence: CASSNAYTGQDEQYF.

This rearrangement joins TRBV4-1 to TRBJ2-1, with TRBD1 matching over 8 bases. The V gene end was trimmed by 2 bases and the J gene end by 1 base; junction bases not matched to a gene: 7. The CDR3 consists of 17 residues. Germline V gives CDR1 MGHRA, CDR2 YSYEKL. The CDR3 is CASSQPLGQGSYNEQFF. The CDR3 DNA follows: TGCGCCAGCAGCCAACCACTCGGACAGGGTTCCTACAATGAGCAGTTCTTC.

The V gene is TRBV19, the J gene TRBJ1-1, with a possible D match to TRBD1 (5 bases). The CDR3 spans 15 residues. The germline CDR1 and CDR2 sequences are LNHDA and SQIVND (reference sequence). V lost 3 bases, J lost 0 bases, and 11 bases lay in between. CDR3 loop: CASSIIGQLNTEAFF. DNA for the CDR3: TGTGCCAGTAGTATTATCGGACAATTGAACACTGAAGCTTTCTTT. Supplemented by reference TRBV19 and TRBJ1-1, the full variable domain reads DGGITQSPKYLFRKEGQNVTLSCEQNLNHDAMYWYRQDPGQGLRLIYYSQIVNDFQKGDIAEGYSVSREKKESFPLTVTSAQKNPTAFYLCASSIIGQLNTEAFFGQGTRLTVV.

The chain uses TRBV11-2 and TRBJ1-2; D remains unclear. This CDR3 comprises 15 residues. Trimming removed 1 base from V and 6 bases from J, with 15 bases in between. Germline-derived CDR1 and CDR2 are SGHAT and FQNNGV. DNA of the CDR3: TGTGCCAGCAGCTTAGGGAGTGAAGGGTTCCATGGCTACACCTTC. Translating it yields CASSLGSEGFHGYTF. The full variable domain, its missing parts supplied by reference TRBV11-2 and TRBJ1-2, is EAGVAQSPRYKIIEKRQSVAFWCNPISGHATLYWYQQILGQGPKLLIQFQNNGVVDDSQLPKDRFSAERLKGVDSTLKIQPAKLEDSAVYLCASSLGSEGFHGYTFGSGTRLTVV.

V is TRBV6-5 and J is TRBJ2-2, with a weak D call TRBD1 (5 bases). This CDR3 is built from 15 residues. The germline CDR1 and CDR2 sequences are MNHEY and SVGAGI. V lost 7 bases and J 0 bases, leaving 12 bases between the germline ends. In DNA form, the CDR3 reads TGTGCCAGCACCCTCAGACAGCCGAACACCGGGGAGCTGTTTTTT. Residues: CASTLRQPNTGELFF.

V gene TRBV5-6 combines with J gene TRBJ1-1, with D hard to call. Trimming removed 10 bases from V and 3 bases from J, with 13 bases in between. Germline-derived CDR1 and CDR2 are SGHDT and YYEEEE. The CDR3 length is 12 residues. In nucleotides, the CDR3 is TGTGCCTCCAGCTTCTGGGACACTGAAGCTTTCTTT. It specifies CASSFWDTEAFF.

With regard to this clone: One end of the junction fails to match germline, which may point to a read error. V gene TRBV7-7 combines with J gene TRBJ2-5, with D unclear. This CDR3 is built from 13 residues. CDR1 SSHAT and CDR2 FNYEAQ come from the germline V gene (reference sequence). The CDR3 spells CASSLGPGETQYF. The CDR3 DNA sequence: TGTGCTAGCAGCTTAGGACCCGGGGAGACCCAGTACTTC. The full variable domain, with the rest looked up from reference TRBV7-7 and TRBJ2-5, is GAGVSQSPRYKVTKRGQDVTLRCDPISSHATLYWYQQALGQGPEFLTYFNYEAQPDKSGLPSDRFSAERPEGSISTLTIQRTEQRDSAMYRCASSLGPGETQYFGPGTRLLVL.

This clone was seen only once. CDR3 nucleotide sequence: TGTGCCAGCAGCTTAACGACAGGGAAGGAAGATACGCAGTATTTT. Its protein is CASSLTTGKEDTQYF. This sequence joins TRBV11-2 and TRBJ2-3; 7 bases map to TRBD1. The CDR3 covers 15 residues. Germline trimming cut 2 bases from V and 5 bases from J; bases unmatched to any gene: 7. The V gene's germline CDR1 is SGHAT and CDR2 FQNNGV.

The V call is TRBV5-4, the J call TRBJ2-7, with 10 bases lining up with TRBD1. Germline values: CDR1 SGHNT, CDR2 YYREEE (reference sequence). Trimming removed 0 bases from V and 5 bases from J; junction bases left unmatched: 5. This CDR3 contains 15 residues. CDR3 sequence: CASSLAGTGAHEQYF. DNA for the CDR3: TGTGCCAGCAGCTTGGCTGGGACAGGGGCCCACGAGCAGTACTTC.

V gene TRBV4-1 combines with J gene TRBJ1-6; no reliable D call. Germline lookup yields CDR1 MGHRA and CDR2 YSYEKL. With 0 bases removed from V and 2 bases from J, the gap between germline ends came to 11 bases. The CDR3 length is 17 residues. This CDR3 is CASSQDSQWAYNSPLHF. CDR3 DNA: TGCGCCAGCAGCCAAGATTCACAATGGGCCTATAATTCACCCCTCCACTTT.

The rearrangement links TRBV28 to TRBJ2-7; 9 positions agree with TRBD2. The CDR3 is 16 residues long. The V gene end was trimmed by 4 bases and the J gene end by 2 bases; junction bases not matched to a gene: 9. Germline CDR1 reads MDHEN; CDR2 reads SYDVKM. As DNA, the CDR3 is TGTGCCAGCAGTTCTTCAGCGGGGGGACGTACCTACGAGCAGTACGTC. This encodes CASSSSAGGRTYEQYV.

This chain joins TRBV10-2 and TRBJ1-5, with D unresolved. CDR1 is WSHSY, CDR2 SAAADI, per germline. This CDR3 is built from 14 residues. Trimming took off 3 bases at V and 2 bases at J, with 8 bases between the two ends. The CDR3 DNA sequence: TGCGCCAGCAGTGATTTCGACGGCAATCAGCCCCAGCATTTT. Translating it yields CASSDFDGNQPQHF.